The 24 T cell receptor beta chains reported below all come from one sample, sequenced in a study of somatic mutations in cytotoxic T cells in rheumatoid arthritis. Using immunoSEQ multiplex PCR, the repertoire was profiled, and TCRdb retains in-frame clones only, with some absent. The data show more than 2,500 clones, about four fifths seen once. Material: CD8+ T cells sorted from blood. These receptors all come from a woman in her fifties or sixties with rheumatoid arthritis.

The rearrangement uses TRBV27 and TRBJ2-6; possible D gene TRBD2, 6 bases. Germline V gene lookup returns CDR1 MNHEY and CDR2 SMNVEV (reference sequence). This CDR3 contains 14 residues. Trimming stripped 4 bases from V and 2 bases from J, with 6 bases between. The CDR3 loop reads CASSWGAGANVLTF. The CDR3 coding sequence is TGTGCCAGCAGTTGGGGGGCTGGGGCCAACGTCCTGACTTTC.

The V gene is TRBV6-4, the J gene TRBJ2-1; 7 bases align to TRBD2. V lost 4 bases and J lost 4; bases outside the gene matches: 4. CDR1 is MRHNA and CDR2 is SNTAGT in the germline V gene. This CDR3 is 14 amino acids long. In nucleotides, the CDR3 is TGTGCCAGCAGTGCCAGCGGGAAATACAATGAGCAGTTCTTC. Its translation is CASSASGKYNEQFF.

V gene TRBV6-1 combines with J gene TRBJ2-2, with 9 bases identical to TRBD1. The CDR3 is 15 residues long. CDR1 is MNHNS, CDR2 SASEGT, per germline. The V and J ends lost 1 base and 3 bases, in that order; junction bases with no gene match: 0. The CDR3 DNA reads as TGTGCCAGCAGTGAAGGGACAGGGGACACCGGGGAGCTGTTTTTT. This translates into CASSEGTGDTGELFF.

In DNA form, the CDR3 reads TGTGCCAGCAGCACTCCGGGTTTTGCGGAGAATGAGCAGTTCTTC. Its protein is CASSTPGFAENEQFF. The J gene is TRBJ2-1, the V gene TRBV11-2; D is undetermined. There are 15 residues in the CDR3. V shed 5 bases and J shed 7 bases, with 18 bases lying between them. Germline V gives CDR1 SGHAT, CDR2 FQNNGV.

The rearrangement joins TRBV6-5 to TRBJ2-7; TRBD2 aligns across 7 bases. V shed 6 bases, J shed 3 bases, and the junction held 11 bases outside the gene matches. The CDR3 loop spans 15 amino acids. The germline CDR1 and CDR2 sequences are MNHEY and SVGAGI. The CDR3 bases are TGTGCCAGCAGAGTATCCGCGGGAGCCGGCTACGAGCAGTACTTC. It encodes CASRVSAGAGYEQYF.

The J gene is TRBJ2-7, the V gene TRBV6-1, with D possibly TRBD1 on 5 matching bases. The CDR3 is 15 residues long. The germline V and J ends were trimmed by 1 base and 5 bases, with 15 bases remaining between them. In germline, CDR1 is MNHNS, CDR2 SASEGT. CDR3 coding DNA: TGTGCCAGCAGTGAAGGCTCTGCAGGGCCCCACGAGCAGTACTTC. It translates to CASSEGSAGPHEQYF.

This clone was detected once. The V gene is TRBV5-4, the J gene TRBJ2-7; D possibly corresponds to TRBD1 (6 bases). V was pared by 4 bases and J by 3 bases, with 14 bases between. This CDR3 spans 14 amino acids. Per the germline V gene, CDR1 is SGHNT and CDR2 is YYREEE (reference sequence). The CDR3 here is CASSPDSGYYEQYF. The CDR3, as DNA: TGTGCCAGCAGCCCGGACAGTGGATACTACGAGCAGTACTTC.

The chain joins TRBV7-8 to TRBJ1-1, with D perhaps matching TRBD1 (6 bases). The germline V and J ends were trimmed by 7 bases and 4 bases, with 19 bases remaining between them. The germline CDR1 and CDR2 sequences are SGHVS and FQNEAQ. The length of the CDR3 is 15 residues. The CDR3 sequence: CASKSRGGIGTEAFF. The CDR3 region has the DNA TGTGCCAGCAAATCTAGGGGGGGTATCGGCACTGAAGCTTTCTTT.

This clone is a singleton in its sample. The chain carries TRBV10-3 and TRBJ1-1; D is unresolved. This CDR3 region has 14 residues. V lost 3 bases to trimming and J lost 0 bases, with 8 bases between them. The V gene's germline CDR1 is ENHRY and CDR2 SYGVKD. CDR3 in amino acids: CAISEIKMNTEAFF. The CDR3 DNA follows: TGTGCCATCAGTGAAATCAAAATGAACACTGAAGCTTTCTTT.

The V and J genes are TRBV29-1 and TRBJ2-1; no reliable D call. CDR1 is SQVTM and CDR2 is ANQGSEA in the germline V gene. The CDR3 runs 12 residues. Between the trimmed V and J ends, which lost 4 bases and 7 bases, there was a span of 11 bases. The CDR3 spells CSVGEAWNEQFF. The CDR3 region has the DNA TGCAGCGTTGGTGAGGCCTGGAATGAGCAGTTCTTC.

This chain joins TRBV28 and TRBJ2-7; 7 bases map to TRBD2. CDR3 size: 16 residues. Germline V gene data show CDR1 as MDHEN and CDR2 as SYDVKM. J gave up 7 bases and V 5 bases, and 17 bases lay outside the gene matches. The CDR3 DNA reads as TGTGCCAGCAGTCGTTCGGGACTATCCCTGGAGGGTGAGCAGTACTTC. Amino acids: CASSRSGLSLEGEQYF.

The DNA of the CDR3 is TGCGCCAGCAGCCAAGGAGCGGAGGGCACAGATACGCAGTATTTT. It is translated as CASSQGAEGTDTQYF. V and J are TRBV4-1 and TRBJ2-3, with D possibly being TRBD2 (5 bases). V was pared by 1 base and J by 1 base, with 9 bases between. This CDR3 is built from 15 residues. Germline values: CDR1 MGHRA, CDR2 YSYEKL.

The chain is built from TRBV5-1 and TRBJ2-7; 13 bases fit TRBD2. V shed 3 bases, J shed 2 bases, and the junction held 5 bases outside the gene matches. The CDR3 covers 16 residues. Germline V CDR1 and CDR2: SGHRS, YFSETQ. The CDR3 reads CASSSGGLAGAYEQYF. Written as DNA, the CDR3 is TGCGCCAGCAGCTCCGGAGGACTAGCGGGAGCCTACGAGCAGTACTTC.

The gene calls are TRBV19 and TRBJ2-3, with 11 nucleotides matching TRBD2. V dropped 8 bases and J dropped 6; count of bases not matched to a gene: 13. There are 16 residues in the CDR3. Per germline, CDR1 LNHDA and CDR2 SQIVND (reference sequence). The CDR3 bases are TGTGCCAGTTCCCTCCTTACTAGCGGGAGAGTCGATACGCAGTATTTT. It is translated as CASSLLTSGRVDTQYF.

V and J are TRBV6-1 and TRBJ1-2; TRBD1 matches at 10 bases. Germline-derived CDR1 and CDR2 are MNHNS and SASEGT. The length of the CDR3 is 15 residues. V lost 11 bases to trimming and J lost 8 bases; unmatched junction nucleotides: 17. The CDR3 reads CAGLYVGQGRVGYTF. As DNA, the CDR3 is TGTGCCGGCCTTTACGTGGGACAGGGGCGAGTGGGCTACACCTTC.

The chain combines TRBV6-5 with TRBJ2-1; 11 bases match TRBD2. In germline, CDR1 is MNHEY, CDR2 SVGAGI. Germline trimming cut 6 bases from V and 4 bases from J; bases unmatched to any gene: 5. The CDR3 is 15 amino acids. CDR3 amino acids: CASSYTSGSYNEQFF. The CDR3, as DNA: TGTGCCAGCAGCTATACTAGCGGGAGTTACAATGAGCAGTTCTTC.

The V gene is TRBV27, the J gene TRBJ1-2, with TRBD1 identical over 7 bases. Trimming cost V 9 bases and J 1 base; bases outside gene matches: 29. This CDR3 contains 21 residues. Germline loops: CDR1 MNHEY, CDR2 SMNVEV (reference sequence). In nucleotides, the CDR3 is TGTGCCAGACAAATTCCACTAACACAGGGGCCTTACCTACTTTTTAACTATGGCTACACCTTC. This sequence encodes CARQIPLTQGPYLLFNYGYTF.

The CDR3 here is CASSLTGYYEQYF. The CDR3 nucleotides are TGTGCCAGCAGTTTAACAGGGTACTACGAGCAGTACTTC. The J gene is TRBJ2-7, the V gene TRBV27; maybe TRBD1 (6 bases). In germline, CDR1 is MNHEY, CDR2 SMNVEV (reference sequence). The V gene lost 2 bases and the J gene lost 3 bases, with 8 bases spanning the gap. There are 13 residues in the CDR3.

The J gene is TRBJ2-5, the V gene TRBV5-1; 8 bases line up with TRBD2. The end of the DNA is better explained by TRBJ2-7, so the J call may be wrong. This CDR3 has 17 residues. The germline gives CDR1 SGHRS, CDR2 YFSETQ. Written as DNA, the CDR3 is TGCGCCAGCAGCCCGGGGGGGTTAGCGGGGCCGGGATACGAGCAGTACTTC. Translation: CASSPGGLAGPGYEQYF.

In its sample, this clone was seen once. The chain carries TRBV9 and TRBJ1-1; 7 bases match TRBD1. V lost 0 bases to trimming and J lost 3 bases; unmatched junction nucleotides: 8. The CDR3 covers 16 residues. CDR1 is SGDLS and CDR2 is YYNGEE in the germline V gene. CDR3 bases: TGTGCCAGCAGCGTAGATGGAGGGGGCGCGTACACTGAAGCTTTCTTT. It is translated as CASSVDGGGAYTEAFF.

The chain carries TRBV28 and TRBJ1-4; D perhaps matches TRBD1 (6 bases). V was cut by 5 bases and J by 4 bases, with 17 bases left in between. Germline V gene data show CDR1 as MDHEN and CDR2 as SYDVKM. The CDR3 contains 16 residues. CDR3 sequence (DNA): TGTGCCAGCAGTCCCCTGGACAGCAAGGATAATGAAAAACTGTTTTTT. Translating gives CASSPLDSKDNEKLFF.

V and J are TRBV27 and TRBJ2-1, with TRBD2 matching 9 bases. The CDR3 has 16 amino acids. V lost 5 bases to trimming and J lost 8 bases; unmatched junction nucleotides: 13. Germline V gene lookup returns CDR1 MNHEY and CDR2 SMNVEV (reference sequence). CDR3 bases: TGTGCCAGCAGTATAGGGGCGGGGGGGGCGGGTGATGAGCAGTTCTTC. Its protein is CASSIGAGGAGDEQFF.

CDR3: CASIGGRDNEQFF. As DNA, the CDR3 is TGTGCCAGCATTGGCGGCAGAGACAATGAGCAGTTCTTC. V is TRBV2 and J is TRBJ2-1, with D unclear. The V end was cut by 7 bases, the J end by 5 bases, with 12 bases between. This CDR3 has 13 amino acids. Germline lookup yields CDR1 SNHLY and CDR2 FYNNEI.

This chain links TRBV13 with TRBJ1-1; D is perhaps TRBD1 (6 bases). V was trimmed by 5 bases and J by 8 bases, leaving 21 bases between them. The germline CDR1 and CDR2 sequences are PRHDT and FYEKMQ (reference sequence). The CDR3 runs to 15 residues. CDR3 sequence reads: CASSQNRETLNEAFF. The CDR3 DNA reads TGTGCCAGCAGCCAGAACAGGGAAACCCTCAACGAAGCTTTCTTT.